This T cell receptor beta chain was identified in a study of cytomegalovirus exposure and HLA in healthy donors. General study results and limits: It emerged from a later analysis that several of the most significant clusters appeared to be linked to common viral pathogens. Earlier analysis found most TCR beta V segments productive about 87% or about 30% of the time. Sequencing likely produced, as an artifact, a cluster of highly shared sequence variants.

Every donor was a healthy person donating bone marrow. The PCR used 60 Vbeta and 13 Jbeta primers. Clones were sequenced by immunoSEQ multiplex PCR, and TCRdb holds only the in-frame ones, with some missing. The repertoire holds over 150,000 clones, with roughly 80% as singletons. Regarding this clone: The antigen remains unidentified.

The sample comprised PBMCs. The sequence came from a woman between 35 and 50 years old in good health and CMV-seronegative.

This CDR3 is CASSIGTDSYEQYF. The CDR3 coding sequence is TGTGCCAGTAGTATTGGGACAGACTCCTACGAGCAGTACTTC. The V and J genes are TRBV19 and TRBJ2-7; TRBD1 matches at 7 bases. The junction had 2 bases not matched to a gene; V was cut back by 3 bases and J by 0 bases. The germline CDR1 and CDR2 sequences are LNHDA and SQIVND (reference sequence). CDR3 size: 14 residues.